This T cell receptor beta chain was recorded in a study of control samples from healthy donors and cancer patients. Germline V gene lookup returns CDR1 GTSNPN and CDR2 SVGIG (reference sequence). This CDR3 is built from 13 residues. After removal of 2 bases from V and 6 bases from J, the junction contained 6 bases not matched to a gene. Sequencing used immunoSEQ multiplex PCR; TCRdb keeps in-frame clones, though not all of them. In the table there are about 180,000 clones, just over 90% of which are singletons. The source of this sequence is a man under 40 in good health. The sample was blood. The chain joins TRBV30 to TRBJ1-2, with 7 bases matching TRBD1. CDR3 nucleotide sequence: TGTGCCTGGAGTCTCGACCAGGGGGATGGCTACACCTTC. It encodes CAWSLDQGDGYTF.